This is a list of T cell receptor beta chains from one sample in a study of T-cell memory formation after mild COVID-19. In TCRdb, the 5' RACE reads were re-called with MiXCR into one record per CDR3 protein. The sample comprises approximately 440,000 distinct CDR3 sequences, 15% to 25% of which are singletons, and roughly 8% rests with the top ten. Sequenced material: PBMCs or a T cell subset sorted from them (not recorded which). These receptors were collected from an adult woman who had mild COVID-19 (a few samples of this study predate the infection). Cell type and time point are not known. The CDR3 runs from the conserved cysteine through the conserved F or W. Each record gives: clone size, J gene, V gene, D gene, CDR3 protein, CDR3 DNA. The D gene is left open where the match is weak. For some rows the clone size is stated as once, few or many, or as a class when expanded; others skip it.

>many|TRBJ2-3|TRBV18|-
CASSTDTQYF
TGTGCCAGCAGCACAGATACGCAGTATTTT
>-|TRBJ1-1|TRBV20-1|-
CSARAVGEGTEAFF
TGCAGTGCTAGGGCTGTAGGGGAGGGCACTGAAGCTTTCTTT
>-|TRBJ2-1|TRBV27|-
CASSFNLHEQFF
TGTGCCAGCAGTTTTAACCTCCATGAGCAGTTCTTC
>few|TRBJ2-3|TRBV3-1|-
CASTSQGLVDTQYF
TGTGCCAGCACCTCGCAGGGGTTAGTAGATACGCAGTATTTT
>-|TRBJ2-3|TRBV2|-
CASSEGLNTDTQYF
TGTGCCAGCAGTGAGGGACTGAACACAGATACGCAGTATTTT
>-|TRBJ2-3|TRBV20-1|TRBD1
CSASDGQGLDTQYF
TGCAGTGCTTCCGACGGACAGGGGTTAGATACGCAGTATTTT
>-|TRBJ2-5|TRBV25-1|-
CASHGNGTQYF
TGTGCCAGTCACGGGAACGGGACCCAGTACTTC
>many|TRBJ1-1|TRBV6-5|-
CASNEVRTNTEAFF
TGTGCCAGCAACGAAGTTAGGACGAACACTGAAGCTTTCTTT
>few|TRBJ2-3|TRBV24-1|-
CATSDGSPDTQYF
TGTGCCACCAGTGACGGGTCTCCAGATACGCAGTATTTT
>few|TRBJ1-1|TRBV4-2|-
CASSQDSRTEAFF
TGTGCCAGCAGCCAAGACTCGCGAACTGAAGCTTTCTTT
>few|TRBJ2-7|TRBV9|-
CASSVTAGAHEQYF
TGTGCCAGCAGCGTGACAGCCGGTGCGCACGAGCAGTACTTC
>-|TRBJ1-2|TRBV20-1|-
CSAIVVGGGYTF
TGCAGTGCTATTGTAGTGGGAGGCGGCTACACCTTC
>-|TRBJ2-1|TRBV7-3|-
CASSLHGPEYNEQFF
TGTGCCAGCAGCTTACATGGACCAGAGTACAATGAGCAGTTCTTC
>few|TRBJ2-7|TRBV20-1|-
CSARDSLTSYEQYF
TGCAGTGCTAGAGATAGTCTGACGTCCTACGAGCAGTACTTC
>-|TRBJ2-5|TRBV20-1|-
CSARAPLPRQAGETQYF
TGCAGTGCTAGAGCCCCGCTCCCCCGACAGGCAGGAGAGACCCAGTACTTC
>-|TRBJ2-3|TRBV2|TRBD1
CASSKKTGWSDTQYF
TGTGCCAGCAGTAAAAAGACAGGGTGGTCAGATACGCAGTATTTT
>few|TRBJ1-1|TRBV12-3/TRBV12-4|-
CASSLARGSNTEAFF
TGTGCCAGCAGTTTAGCGCGGGGGTCGAACACTGAAGCTTTCTTT
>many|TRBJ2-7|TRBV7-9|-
CASSFRGPYEQYF
TGTGCCAGCAGCTTCCGGGGGCCCTACGAGCAGTACTTC
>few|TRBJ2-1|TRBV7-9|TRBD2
CASSPTGGEQFF
TGTGCCAGCAGCCCGACGGGGGGTGAGCAGTTCTTC
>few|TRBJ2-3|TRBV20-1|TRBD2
CSAPMASGQTDTQYF
TGCAGTGCCCCGATGGCTAGCGGGCAAACAGATACGCAGTATTTT
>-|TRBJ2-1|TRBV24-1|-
CATALPMGESDEQFF
TGTGCCACCGCTCTGCCTATGGGGGAAAGTGATGAGCAGTTCTTC
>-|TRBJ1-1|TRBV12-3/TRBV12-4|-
CASSLDDREAFF
TGTGCCAGCAGTTTAGACGACAGGGAAGCTTTCTTT
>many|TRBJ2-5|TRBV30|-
CAWGGNSKETQYF
TGTGCCTGGGGAGGGAACAGCAAAGAGACCCAGTACTTC
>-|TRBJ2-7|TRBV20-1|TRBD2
CSASGGGYEQYF
TGCAGTGCTAGTGGGGGGGGCTACGAGCAGTACTTC
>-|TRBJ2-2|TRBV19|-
CASSIFDGSTAGELFF
TGTGCCAGTAGTATTTTCGACGGGAGTACAGCCGGGGAGCTGTTTTTT
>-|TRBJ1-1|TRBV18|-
CASSPQGGENTEAFF
TGTGCCAGCTCACCCCAGGGCGGAGAGAACACTGAAGCTTTCTTT
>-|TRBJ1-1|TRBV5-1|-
CASSRARGLGTEAFF
TGCGCCAGCAGCCGCGCCAGGGGACTGGGTACTGAAGCTTTCTTT
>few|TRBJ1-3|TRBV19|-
CASSPRGTGNTIYF
TGTGCCAGTAGTCCAAGGGGAACTGGAAACACCATATATTTT
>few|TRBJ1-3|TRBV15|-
CATSRARGAGNTIYF
TGTGCCACCAGCAGAGCCCGGGGGGCAGGAAACACCATATATTTT
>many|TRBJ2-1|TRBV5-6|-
CASSPDEGGTYNEQFF
TGTGCCAGCAGCCCCGATGAGGGGGGGACCTACAATGAGCAGTTCTTC
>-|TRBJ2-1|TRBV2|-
CASSEPRASSGDEQFF
TGTGCCAGCAGTGAACCCCGGGCCTCCTCTGGCGATGAGCAGTTCTTC
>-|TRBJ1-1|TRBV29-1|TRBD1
CSVEAGQGVEAFF
TGCAGCGTTGAAGCCGGACAGGGTGTTGAAGCTTTCTTT
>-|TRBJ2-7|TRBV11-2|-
CASSRDKVSYEQYF
TGTGCCAGCAGCCGGGACAAGGTCTCCTACGAGCAGTACTTC
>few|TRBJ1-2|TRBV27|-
CASTLTGTATYGYTF
TGTGCCAGCACCCTAACCGGGACCGCAACCTATGGCTACACCTTC
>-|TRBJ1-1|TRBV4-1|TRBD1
CASSRTTGVTEAFF
TGCGCCAGCAGCCGTACGACAGGGGTCACTGAAGCTTTCTTT